Listed below are T cell receptor beta chains from one sample, sequenced in a study of control samples from healthy donors and cancer patients. Repertoires were generated with immunoSEQ multiplex PCR, while TCRdb's copy carries only in-frame clones and drops some. The data hold 190,000 or so clones, with approximately 95% observed a single time. The sample comprised blood. Source of these receptors: a young man in good health. Each CDR3 is given with its conserved first and last residue. A D gene is named only where the DNA matches it firmly. Clone size appears in some rows only: once, few, many, or a class for an expanded clone.

DNA: TGTGCCAGTAGTCAGGGCCAAAGCTCAAACATTCAGTACTTC; CDR3: CASSQGQSSNIQYF; V: TRBV19; D: -; size: -; J: TRBJ2-4
DNA: TGTGCCAGCAGCCAAGATTGGAGGTTCAGGGGTATTAGTAGGGGAGAGCAGTTCTTC; CDR3: CASSQDWRFRGISRGEQFF; V: TRBV3-1/TRBV3-2; D: -; size: -; J: TRBJ2-1
DNA: TGTGCCAGCAGCTTGGTACCCTTCGGGACTAGCATCAATGAGCAGTTCTTC; CDR3: CASSLVPFGTSINEQFF; V: TRBV7-6; D: TRBD2; size: -; J: TRBJ2-1
DNA: TGTGCCAGCAGTGAAGACAGGGGCTACAATGAGCAGTTCTTC; CDR3: CASSEDRGYNEQFF; V: TRBV6-4; D: TRBD1; size: -; J: TRBJ2-1
DNA: TGTGCCAGCAGCGGCTGGGACAGGCTGGGGGAGCAGTACTTC; CDR3: CASSGWDRLGEQYF; V: TRBV2; D: TRBD1; size: few; J: TRBJ2-7
DNA: TGCGCCAGCAGTGAGAGGCCGGGGGGGGGCATGAATGAGCAGTTCTTC; CDR3: CASSERPGGGMNEQFF; V: TRBV10-2; D: TRBD2; size: -; J: TRBJ2-1
DNA: TGCGCCAGCAGTGGGTCCAGGGGCGGGGCCGGGGAGCTGTTTTTT; CDR3: CASSGSRGGAGELFF; V: TRBV10-1; D: -; size: -; J: TRBJ2-2
DNA: TGTGCCAGCAGCCTAGACAGGAGGCCCTACGAGCAGTACTTC; CDR3: CASSLDRRPYEQYF; V: TRBV7-9; D: -; size: -; J: TRBJ2-7
DNA: TGCGCCAGCAGCCCGGACACACAGGGTCGAGGCTACACCTTC; CDR3: CASSPDTQGRGYTF; V: TRBV5-1; D: -; size: -; J: TRBJ1-2
DNA: TGCGCCAGCAGCTTGGGACAGGGGGAAGATACGCAGTATTTT; CDR3: CASSLGQGEDTQYF; V: TRBV5-1; D: TRBD1; size: -; J: TRBJ2-3
DNA: TGTGCCAGTAGGATAACAGGGGGCGTTTCGAACACTGAAGCTTTCTTT; CDR3: CASRITGGVSNTEAFF; V: TRBV19; D: TRBD1; size: -; J: TRBJ1-1
DNA: TGTGCCAGCAGTGGCGTTGACAGGAGCTCTGGAAACACCATATATTTT; CDR3: CASSGVDRSSGNTIYF; V: TRBV6-1; D: -; size: -; J: TRBJ1-3
DNA: TGTGCCACCAGTGACCGAGACAAAGCAACTAATGAAAAACTGTTTTTT; CDR3: CATSDRDKATNEKLFF; V: TRBV24-1; D: -; size: -; J: TRBJ1-4
DNA: TGTGCCAGCAGGACAAACAGGGTCACCGGGGAGCTGTTTTTT; CDR3: CASRTNRVTGELFF; V: TRBV6-5; D: -; size: -; J: TRBJ2-2
DNA: TGTGCCACCAGCTTCCGGACAGGCGGAAACACTGAAGCTTTCTTT; CDR3: CATSFRTGGNTEAFF; V: TRBV15; D: TRBD1; size: -; J: TRBJ1-1
DNA: TGTGCCAGCAGTGAAGTGGGGGAGCTGTTTTTT; CDR3: CASSEVGELFF; V: TRBV2; D: -; size: -; J: TRBJ2-2
DNA: TGTGCCAGCAGTTTAAATCCGGGACAGGGCGTTCTCTGGGAGCAGTACTTC; CDR3: CASSLNPGQGVLWEQYF; V: TRBV28; D: TRBD1; size: once; J: TRBJ2-7
DNA: TGCGCCAGCAGCCAAGGGACTGCGAGCTCTGGAAACACCATATATTTT; CDR3: CASSQGTASSGNTIYF; V: TRBV4-1; D: -; size: -; J: TRBJ1-3
DNA: TGTGCCATCAGTGGGGGCGGGTGGAACACCGGGGAGCTGTTTTTT; CDR3: CAISGGGWNTGELFF; V: TRBV10-3; D: -; size: -; J: TRBJ2-2
DNA: TGTGCCAGCAGTGTACAGGGGGCTTACTCCTACGAGCAGTACTTC; CDR3: CASSVQGAYSYEQYF; V: TRBV27; D: TRBD1; size: -; J: TRBJ2-7
DNA: TGTGCCAGCATACCGGGACAGGGGGCTCTCGAGCAGTACTTC; CDR3: CASIPGQGALEQYF; V: TRBV2; D: TRBD1; size: -; J: TRBJ2-7
DNA: TGTGCCAGCAGCTTTAGCCAGGGGGAAGGTGAAAAACTGTTTTTT; CDR3: CASSFSQGEGEKLFF; V: TRBV5-4; D: TRBD1; size: -; J: TRBJ1-4
DNA: TGTGCCAGTAGTATTTTACAGGGGGCTCAGGGCACTGAAGCTTTCTTT; CDR3: CASSILQGAQGTEAFF; V: TRBV19; D: TRBD1; size: -; J: TRBJ1-1
DNA: TGTGCCAGCATACTAGCGATATTCCAAGAGACCCAGTACTTC; CDR3: CASILAIFQETQYF; V: TRBV2; D: TRBD2; size: -; J: TRBJ2-5